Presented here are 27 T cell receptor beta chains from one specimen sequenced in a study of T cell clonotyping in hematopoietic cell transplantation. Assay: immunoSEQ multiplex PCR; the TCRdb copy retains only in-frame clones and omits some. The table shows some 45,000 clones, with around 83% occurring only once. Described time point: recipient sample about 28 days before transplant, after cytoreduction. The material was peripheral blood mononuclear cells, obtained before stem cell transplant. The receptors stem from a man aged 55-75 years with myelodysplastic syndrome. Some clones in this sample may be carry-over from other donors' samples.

The CDR3 is CASSRSEGYTF. CDR3 bases: TGTGCCAGCAGCCGCAGTGAAGGCTACACCTTC. This chain joins TRBV7-9 and TRBJ1-2; D unresolved. Germline-derived CDR1 and CDR2 are SEHNR and FQNEAQ (reference sequence). The CDR3 has 11 residues. V dropped 5 bases and J dropped 8 bases, with 9 bases sitting between them.

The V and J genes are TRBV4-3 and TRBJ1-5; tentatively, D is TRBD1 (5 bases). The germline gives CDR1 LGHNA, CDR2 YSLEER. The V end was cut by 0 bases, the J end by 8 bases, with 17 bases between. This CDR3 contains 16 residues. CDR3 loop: CASSQDLDSRIKPQHF. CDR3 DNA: TGCGCCAGCAGCCAAGATCTCGACAGCAGGATAAAGCCCCAGCATTTT.

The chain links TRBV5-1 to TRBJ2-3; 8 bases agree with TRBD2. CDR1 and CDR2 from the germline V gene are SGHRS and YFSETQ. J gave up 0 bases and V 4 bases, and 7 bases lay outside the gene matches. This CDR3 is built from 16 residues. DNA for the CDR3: TGCGCCAGCAGCCCCCGACTAGCGTCTAGCACAGATACGCAGTATTTT. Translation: CASSPRLASSTDTQYF.

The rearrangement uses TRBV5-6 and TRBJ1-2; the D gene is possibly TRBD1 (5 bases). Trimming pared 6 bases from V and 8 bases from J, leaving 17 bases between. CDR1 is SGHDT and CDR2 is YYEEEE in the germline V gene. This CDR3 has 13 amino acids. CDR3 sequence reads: CASKKGPMRGYTF. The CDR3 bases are TGTGCCAGCAAAAAGGGGCCTATGCGGGGCTACACCTTC.

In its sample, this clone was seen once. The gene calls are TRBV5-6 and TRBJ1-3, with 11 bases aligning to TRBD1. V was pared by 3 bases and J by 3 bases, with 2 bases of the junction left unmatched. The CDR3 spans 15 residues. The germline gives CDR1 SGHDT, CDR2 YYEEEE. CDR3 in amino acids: CASSWTGGIGNTIYF. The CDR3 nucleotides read TGTGCCAGCAGCTGGACAGGGGGCATTGGAAACACCATATATTTT.

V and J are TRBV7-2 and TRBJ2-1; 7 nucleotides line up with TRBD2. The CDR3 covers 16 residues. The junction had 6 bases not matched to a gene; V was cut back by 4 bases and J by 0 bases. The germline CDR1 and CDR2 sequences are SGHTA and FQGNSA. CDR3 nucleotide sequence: TGTGCCAGCAGCTGGTACGGGGGGAGCTCCTACAATGAGCAGTTCTTC. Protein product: CASSWYGGSSYNEQFF.

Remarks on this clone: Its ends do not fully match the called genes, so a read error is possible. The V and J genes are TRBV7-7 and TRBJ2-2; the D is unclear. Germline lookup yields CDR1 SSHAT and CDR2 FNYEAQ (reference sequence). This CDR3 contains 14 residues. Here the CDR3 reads CASSFRVNTGELFF. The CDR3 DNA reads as TGTGCTAGCAGCTTCAGAGTGAACACCGGGGAGCTGTTTTTT. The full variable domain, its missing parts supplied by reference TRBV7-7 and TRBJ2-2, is GAGVSQSPRYKVTKRGQDVTLRCDPISSHATLYWYQQALGQGPEFLTYFNYEAQPDKSGLPSDRFSAERPEGSISTLTIQRTEQRDSAMYRCASSFRVNTGELFFGEGSRLTVL.

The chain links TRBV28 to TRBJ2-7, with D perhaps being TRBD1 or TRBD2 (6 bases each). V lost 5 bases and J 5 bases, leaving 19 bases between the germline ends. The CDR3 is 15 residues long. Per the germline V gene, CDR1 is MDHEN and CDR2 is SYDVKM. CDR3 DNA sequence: TGTGCCAGCAGTCCCCCCTGGGGGGCACGGAACGAGCAGTACTTC. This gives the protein CASSPPWGARNEQYF.

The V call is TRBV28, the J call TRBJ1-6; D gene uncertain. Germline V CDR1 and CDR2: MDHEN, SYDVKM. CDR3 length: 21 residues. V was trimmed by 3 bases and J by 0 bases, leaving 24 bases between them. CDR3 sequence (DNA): TGTGCCAGCAGTTTTGTCCGGCCCCAAGACGAAAAGAGCTCCTATAATTCACCCCTCCACTTT. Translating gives CASSFVRPQDEKSSYNSPLHF.

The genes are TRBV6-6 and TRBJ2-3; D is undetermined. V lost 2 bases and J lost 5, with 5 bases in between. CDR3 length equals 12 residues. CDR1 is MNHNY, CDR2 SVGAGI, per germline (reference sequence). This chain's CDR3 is CASSYPGDTQYF. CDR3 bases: TGTGCCAGCAGTTACCCGGGAGATACGCAGTATTTT.

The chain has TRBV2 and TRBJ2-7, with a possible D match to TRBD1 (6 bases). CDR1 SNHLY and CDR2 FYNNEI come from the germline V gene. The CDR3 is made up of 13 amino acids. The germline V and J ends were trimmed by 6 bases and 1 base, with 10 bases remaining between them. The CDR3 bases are TGTGCCAGCAGATTGGACAGTTCCTACGAGCAGTACTTC. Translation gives CASRLDSSYEQYF. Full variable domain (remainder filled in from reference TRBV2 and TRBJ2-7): EPEVTQTPSHQVTQMGQEVILRCVPISNHLYFYWYRQILGQKVEFLVSFYNNEISEKSEIFDDQFSVERPDGSNFTLKIRSTKLEDSAMYFCASRLDSSYEQYFGPGTRLTVT.

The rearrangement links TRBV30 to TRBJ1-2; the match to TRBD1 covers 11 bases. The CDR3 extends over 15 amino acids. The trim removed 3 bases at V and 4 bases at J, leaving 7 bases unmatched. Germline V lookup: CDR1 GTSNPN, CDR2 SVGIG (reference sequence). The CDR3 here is CAWRDRDRGFYGYTF. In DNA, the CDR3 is TGTGCCTGGAGGGACCGGGACAGGGGGTTCTATGGCTACACCTTC.

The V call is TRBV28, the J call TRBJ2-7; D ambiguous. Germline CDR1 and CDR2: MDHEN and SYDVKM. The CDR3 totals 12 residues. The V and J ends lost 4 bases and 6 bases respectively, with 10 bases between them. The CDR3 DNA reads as TGTGCCAGCAGTTCCTTAAGGAGCGAGCAGTACTTC. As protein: CASSSLRSEQYF.

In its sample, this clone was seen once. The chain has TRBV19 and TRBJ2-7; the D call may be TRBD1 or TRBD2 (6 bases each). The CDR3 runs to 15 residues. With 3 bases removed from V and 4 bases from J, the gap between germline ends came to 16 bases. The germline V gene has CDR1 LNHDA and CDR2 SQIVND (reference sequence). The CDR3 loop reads CASSILRGGGYEQYF. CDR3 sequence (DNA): TGTGCCAGTAGTATCCTCAGAGGAGGGGGGTACGAGCAGTACTTC. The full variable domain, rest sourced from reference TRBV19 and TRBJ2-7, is DGGITQSPKYLFRKEGQNVTLSCEQNLNHDAMYWYRQDPGQGLRLIYYSQIVNDFQKGDIAEGYSVSREKKESFPLTVTSAQKNPTAFYLCASSILRGGGYEQYFGPGTRLTVT.

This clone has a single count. The DNA for the CDR3 is TGTGCCAGCGCCCATTGGCAGGGGCGGAATATAAGGACTGAAGCTTTCTTT. As protein: CASAHWQGRNIRTEAFF. V is TRBV28 and J is TRBJ1-1; D is perhaps TRBD1 (6 bases). V dropped 8 bases and J dropped 5 bases, with 27 bases sitting between them. CDR3 length equals 17 residues. Germline V CDR1 and CDR2: MDHEN, SYDVKM. Supplemented by reference TRBV28 and TRBJ1-1, the full variable domain reads DVKVTQSSRYLVKRTGEKVFLECVQDMDHENMFWYRQDPGLGLRLIYFSYDVKMKEKGDIPEGYSVSREKKERFSLILESASTNQTSMYLCASAHWQGRNIRTEAFFGQGTRLTVV.

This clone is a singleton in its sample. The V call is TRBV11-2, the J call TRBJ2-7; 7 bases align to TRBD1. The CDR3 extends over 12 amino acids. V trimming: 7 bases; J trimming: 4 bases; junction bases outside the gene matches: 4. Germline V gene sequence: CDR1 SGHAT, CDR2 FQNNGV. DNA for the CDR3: TGTGCCAGCACAGAGACAGGGTACGAGCAGTACTTC. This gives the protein CASTETGYEQYF. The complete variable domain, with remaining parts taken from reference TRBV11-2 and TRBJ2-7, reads EAGVAQSPRYKIIEKRQSVAFWCNPISGHATLYWYQQILGQGPKLLIQFQNNGVVDDSQLPKDRFSAERLKGVDSTLKIQPAKLEDSAVYLCASTETGYEQYFGPGTRLTVT.

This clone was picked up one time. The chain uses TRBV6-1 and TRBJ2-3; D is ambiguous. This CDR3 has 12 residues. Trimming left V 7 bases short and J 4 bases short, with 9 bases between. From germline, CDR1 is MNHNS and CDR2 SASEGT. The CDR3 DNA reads TGTGCCAGCACCACTTGGCCAGATACGCAGTATTTT. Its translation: CASTTWPDTQYF.

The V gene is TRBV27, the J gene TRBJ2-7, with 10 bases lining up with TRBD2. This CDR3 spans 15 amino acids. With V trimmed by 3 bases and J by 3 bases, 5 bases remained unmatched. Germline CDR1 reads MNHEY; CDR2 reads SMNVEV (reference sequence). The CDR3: CASSLRLAGGYEQYF. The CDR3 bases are TGTGCCAGCAGTTTGCGGTTAGCGGGGGGCTACGAGCAGTACTTC.

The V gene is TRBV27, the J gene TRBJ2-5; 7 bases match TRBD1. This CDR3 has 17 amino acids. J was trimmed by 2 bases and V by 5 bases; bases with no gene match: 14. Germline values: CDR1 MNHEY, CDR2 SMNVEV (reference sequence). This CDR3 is CASSPQPTGRFQETQYF. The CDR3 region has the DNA TGTGCCAGCAGTCCCCAACCGACAGGGCGATTTCAAGAGACCCAGTACTTC.

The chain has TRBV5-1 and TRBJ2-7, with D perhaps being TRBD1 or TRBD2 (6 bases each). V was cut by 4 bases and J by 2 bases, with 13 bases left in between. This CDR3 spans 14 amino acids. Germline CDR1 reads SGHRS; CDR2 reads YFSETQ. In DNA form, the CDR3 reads TGCGCCAGCAGCGTTGGGGGGACAACCTACGAGCAGTACTTC. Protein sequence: CASSVGGTTYEQYF.

The CDR3 DNA sequence: TGTGCCAGTAGTATCACGACAGGTCTCACAGATACGCAGTATTTT. Its protein product is CASSITTGLTDTQYF. V and J are TRBV19 and TRBJ2-3, with a tentative D call TRBD1 (6 bases). V was cut by 3 bases and J by 2 bases, with 12 bases left in between. The germline V gene encodes CDR1 LNHDA and CDR2 SQIVND (reference sequence). This CDR3 has 15 amino acids.

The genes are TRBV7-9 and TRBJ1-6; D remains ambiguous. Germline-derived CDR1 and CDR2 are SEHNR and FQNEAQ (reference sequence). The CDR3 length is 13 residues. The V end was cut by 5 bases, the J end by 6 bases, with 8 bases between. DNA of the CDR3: TGTGCCAGCAGCCTCGTTGTTAATTCACCCCTCCACTTT. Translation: CASSLVVNSPLHF.

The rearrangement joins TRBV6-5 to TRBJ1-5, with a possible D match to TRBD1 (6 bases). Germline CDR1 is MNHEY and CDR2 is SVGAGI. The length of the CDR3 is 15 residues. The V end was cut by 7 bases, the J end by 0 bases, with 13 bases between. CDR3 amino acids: CASNRDIYSNQPQHF. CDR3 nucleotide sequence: TGTGCCAGCAACCGGGACATCTATAGCAATCAGCCCCAGCATTTT.

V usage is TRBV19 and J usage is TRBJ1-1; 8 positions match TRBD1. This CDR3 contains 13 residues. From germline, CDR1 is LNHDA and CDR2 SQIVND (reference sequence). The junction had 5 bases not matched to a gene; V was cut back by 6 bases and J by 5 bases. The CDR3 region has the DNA TGTGCCAGTAGGGACAGGGAGTTGACTGAAGCTTTCTTT. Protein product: CASRDRELTEAFF.

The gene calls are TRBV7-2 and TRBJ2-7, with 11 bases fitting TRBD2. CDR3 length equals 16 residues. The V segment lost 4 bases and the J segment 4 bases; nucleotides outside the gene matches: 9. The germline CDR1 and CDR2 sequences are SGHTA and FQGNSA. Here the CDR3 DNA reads TGTGCCAGCAGCTCCCTTAGCGGGGGGGCGCGATACGAGCAGTACTTC. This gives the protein CASSSLSGGARYEQYF.

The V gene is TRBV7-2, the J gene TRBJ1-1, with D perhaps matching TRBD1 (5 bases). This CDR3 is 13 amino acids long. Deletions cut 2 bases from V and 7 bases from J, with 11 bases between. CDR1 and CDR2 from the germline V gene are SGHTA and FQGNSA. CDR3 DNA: TGTGCCAGCAGCTTAAATCTGGGGGGTGAAGCTTTCTTT. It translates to CASSLNLGGEAFF.

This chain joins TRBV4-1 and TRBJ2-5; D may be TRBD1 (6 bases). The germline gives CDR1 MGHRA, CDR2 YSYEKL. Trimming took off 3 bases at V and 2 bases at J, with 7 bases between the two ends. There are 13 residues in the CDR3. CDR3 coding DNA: TGCGCCAGCAGCCAGGACAGACAAGAGACCCAGTACTTC. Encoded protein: CASSQDRQETQYF.